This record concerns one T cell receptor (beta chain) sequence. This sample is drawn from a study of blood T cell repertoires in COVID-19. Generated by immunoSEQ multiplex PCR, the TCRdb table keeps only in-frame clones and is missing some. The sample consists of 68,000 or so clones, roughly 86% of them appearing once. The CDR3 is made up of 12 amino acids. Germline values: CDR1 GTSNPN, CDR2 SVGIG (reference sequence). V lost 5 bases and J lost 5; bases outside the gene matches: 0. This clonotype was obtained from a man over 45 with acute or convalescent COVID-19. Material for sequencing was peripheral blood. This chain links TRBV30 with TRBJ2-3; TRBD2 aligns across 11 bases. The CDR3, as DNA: TGTGCCTGGGGACTAGCGGGAGATACGCAGTATTTT. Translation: CAWGLAGDTQYF.